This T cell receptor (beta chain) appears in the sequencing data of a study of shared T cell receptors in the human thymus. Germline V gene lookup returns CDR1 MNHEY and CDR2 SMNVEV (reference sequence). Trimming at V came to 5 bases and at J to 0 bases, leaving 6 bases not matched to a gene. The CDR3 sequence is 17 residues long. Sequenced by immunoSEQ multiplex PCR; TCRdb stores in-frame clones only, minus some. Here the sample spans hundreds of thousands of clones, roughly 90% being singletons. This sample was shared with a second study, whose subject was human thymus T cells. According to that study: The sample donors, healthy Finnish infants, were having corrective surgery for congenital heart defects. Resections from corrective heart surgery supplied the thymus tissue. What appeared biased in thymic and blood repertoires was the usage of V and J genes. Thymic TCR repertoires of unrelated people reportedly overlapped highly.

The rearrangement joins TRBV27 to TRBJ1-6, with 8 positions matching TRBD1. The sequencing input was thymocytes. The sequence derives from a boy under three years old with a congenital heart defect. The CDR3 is CASSQIQGASYNSPLHF. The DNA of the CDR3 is TGTGCCAGCAGTCAGATCCAGGGGGCCTCCTATAATTCACCCCTCCACTTT.